This TCR beta chain stems from a study of graft-versus-host responses after intestinal transplantation. Study-wide context: Recipients received multivisceral, liver-intestinal, or isolated intestinal transplants.

To note about this clone: The antigen remains unidentified.

This CDR3 region has 15 residues. V dropped 2 bases and J dropped 1; count of bases not matched to a gene: 0. The germline V gene encodes CDR1 MGHDK and CDR2 SYGVNS. Overall study results and limits: Those patients showing graft-donor T cell macrochimerism displayed high graft-versus-host to host-versus-graft clonal ratios in allografts. The highest levels of circulating GvH clones went along with early declines in HvG clones after transplant. GvH clones were identified in recipient marrow, with some first appearing in ileum or blood.

Using immunoSEQ multiplex PCR, the repertoire was profiled, and TCRdb retains in-frame clones only, with some absent. There are about 39,000 clones in the sample; 90% to 95% occur only once, and 0.22% lies in the top ten. This receptor was obtained from a human donor who was the organ donor for an intestinal transplant. The chain couples TRBV25-1 to TRBJ2-3, with TRBD2 matching 10 bases. The source was unstimulated CD8+ T cells sorted from spleen or lymph node cells, collected before transplant. This chain's CDR3 is CASSELAGGTDTQYF. CDR3 coding DNA: TGTGCCAGCAGTGAACTAGCGGGGGGCACAGATACGCAGTATTTT. The full variable domain, in which reference TRBV25-1 and TRBJ2-3 provide the parts outside the CDR3, is EADIYQTPRYLVIGTGKKITLECSQTMGHDKMYWYQQDPGMELHLIHYSYGVNSTEKGDLSSESTVSRIRTEHFPLTLESARPSHTSQYLCASSELAGGTDTQYFGPGTRLTVL.